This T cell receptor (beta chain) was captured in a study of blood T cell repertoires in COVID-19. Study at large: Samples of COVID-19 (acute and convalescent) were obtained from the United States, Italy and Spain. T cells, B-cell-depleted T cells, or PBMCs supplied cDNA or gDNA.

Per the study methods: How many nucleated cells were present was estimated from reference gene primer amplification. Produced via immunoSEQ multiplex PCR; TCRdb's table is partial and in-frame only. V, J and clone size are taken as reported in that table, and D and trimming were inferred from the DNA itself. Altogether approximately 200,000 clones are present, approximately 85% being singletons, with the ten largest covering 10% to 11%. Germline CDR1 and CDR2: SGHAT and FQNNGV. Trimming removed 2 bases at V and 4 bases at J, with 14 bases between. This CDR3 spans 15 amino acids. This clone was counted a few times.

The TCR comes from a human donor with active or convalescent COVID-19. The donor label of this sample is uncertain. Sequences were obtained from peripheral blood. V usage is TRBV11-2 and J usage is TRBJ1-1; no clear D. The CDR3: CASSLYPTETTEAFF. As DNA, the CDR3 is TGTGCCAGCAGCTTATACCCTACAGAGACCACTGAAGCTTTCTTT.